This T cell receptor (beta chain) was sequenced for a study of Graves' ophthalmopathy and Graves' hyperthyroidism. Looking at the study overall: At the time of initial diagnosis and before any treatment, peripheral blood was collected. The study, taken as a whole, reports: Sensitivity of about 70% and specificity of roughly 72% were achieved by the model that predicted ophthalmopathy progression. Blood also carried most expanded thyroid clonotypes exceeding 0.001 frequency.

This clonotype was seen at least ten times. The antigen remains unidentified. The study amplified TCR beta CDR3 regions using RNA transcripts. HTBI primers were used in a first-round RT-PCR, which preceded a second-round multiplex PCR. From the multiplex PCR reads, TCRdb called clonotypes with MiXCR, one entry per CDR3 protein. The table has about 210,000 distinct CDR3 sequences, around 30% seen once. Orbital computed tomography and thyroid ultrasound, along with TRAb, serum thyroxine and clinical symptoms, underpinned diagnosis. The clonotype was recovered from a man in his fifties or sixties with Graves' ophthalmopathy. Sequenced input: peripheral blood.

CDR3 coding DNA: TGTGCCAGCAGCTCCCTATCTGGACAGGGCTACGAGCAGTACTTC. Translation: CASSSLSGQGYEQYF. This sequence joins TRBV7-2 and TRBJ2-7; TRBD1 matches at 8 bases. Trimming took 4 bases from V and 3 from J; bases not matched to a gene: 8. CDR3 length: 15 residues. CDR1 SGHTA and CDR2 FQGNSA come from the germline V gene.